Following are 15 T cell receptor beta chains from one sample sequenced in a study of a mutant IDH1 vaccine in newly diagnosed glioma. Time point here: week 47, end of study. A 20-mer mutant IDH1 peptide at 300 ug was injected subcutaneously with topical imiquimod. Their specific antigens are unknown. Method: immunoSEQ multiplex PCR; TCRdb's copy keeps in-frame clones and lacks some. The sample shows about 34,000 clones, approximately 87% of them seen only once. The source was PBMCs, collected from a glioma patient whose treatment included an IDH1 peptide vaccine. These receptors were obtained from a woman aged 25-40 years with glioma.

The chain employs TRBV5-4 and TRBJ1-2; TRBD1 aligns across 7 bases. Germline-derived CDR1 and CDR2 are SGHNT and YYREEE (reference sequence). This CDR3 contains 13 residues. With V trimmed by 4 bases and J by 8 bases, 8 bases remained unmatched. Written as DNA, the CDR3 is TGTGCCAGCAGCAACGACAGGGTAGGAGGCTACACCTTC. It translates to CASSNDRVGGYTF.

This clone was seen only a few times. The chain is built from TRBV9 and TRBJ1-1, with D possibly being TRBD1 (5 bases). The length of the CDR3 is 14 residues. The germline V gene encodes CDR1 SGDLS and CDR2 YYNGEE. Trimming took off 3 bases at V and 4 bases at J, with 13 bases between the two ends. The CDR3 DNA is TGTGCCAGCAGCGACCGCTGGGGGAGCACTGAAGCTTTCTTT. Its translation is CASSDRWGSTEAFF.

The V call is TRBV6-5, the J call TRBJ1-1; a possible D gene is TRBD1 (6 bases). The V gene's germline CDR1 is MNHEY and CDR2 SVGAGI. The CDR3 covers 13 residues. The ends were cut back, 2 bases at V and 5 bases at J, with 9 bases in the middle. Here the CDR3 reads CASSYRGGTEAFF. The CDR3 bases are TGTGCCAGCAGTTACCGAGGGGGAACTGAAGCTTTCTTT.

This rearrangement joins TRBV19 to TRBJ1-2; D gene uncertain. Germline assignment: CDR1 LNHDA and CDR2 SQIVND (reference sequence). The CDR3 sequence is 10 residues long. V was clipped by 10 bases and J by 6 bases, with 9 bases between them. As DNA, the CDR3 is TGTGCCACCCGGACTGATGGCTACACCTTC. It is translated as CATRTDGYTF.

The CDR3 spells CATSKDGTNTGELFF. DNA for the CDR3: TGTGCCACCAGCAAGGACGGAACGAACACCGGGGAGCTGTTTTTT. The J gene is TRBJ2-2, the V gene TRBV15; no firm D call. Germline CDR1 reads LNHNV; CDR2 reads YYDKDF (reference sequence). V lost 4 bases to trimming and J lost 0 bases, with 9 bases between them. There are 15 residues in the CDR3.

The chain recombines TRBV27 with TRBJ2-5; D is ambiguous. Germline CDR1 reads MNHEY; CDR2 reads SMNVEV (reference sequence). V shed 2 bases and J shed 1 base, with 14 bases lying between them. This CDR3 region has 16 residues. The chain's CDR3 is CASSLQYSSLQETQYF. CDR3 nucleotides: TGTGCCAGCAGTTTACAGTACTCGAGCCTCCAAGAGACCCAGTACTTC.

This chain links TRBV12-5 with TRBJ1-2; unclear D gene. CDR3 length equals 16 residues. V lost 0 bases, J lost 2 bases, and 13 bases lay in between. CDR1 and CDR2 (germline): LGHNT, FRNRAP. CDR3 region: CASGLVQHRVNYGYTF. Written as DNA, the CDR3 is TGTGCTAGTGGTTTGGTACAACACCGAGTGAACTATGGCTACACCTTC.

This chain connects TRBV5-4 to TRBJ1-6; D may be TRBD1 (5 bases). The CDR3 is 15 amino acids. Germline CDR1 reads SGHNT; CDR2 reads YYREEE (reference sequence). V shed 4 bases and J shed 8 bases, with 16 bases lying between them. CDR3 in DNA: TGTGCCAGCAGCAAGGGGCCCGGGTTCGATTCACCCCTCCACTTT. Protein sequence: CASSKGPGFDSPLHF.

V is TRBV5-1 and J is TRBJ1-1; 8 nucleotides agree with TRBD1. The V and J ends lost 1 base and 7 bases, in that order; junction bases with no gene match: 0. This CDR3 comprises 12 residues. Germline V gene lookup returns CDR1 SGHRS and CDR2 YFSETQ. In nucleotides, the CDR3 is TGCGCCAGCAGCTTGACAGGGGGTGAAGCTTTCTTT. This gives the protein CASSLTGGEAFF.

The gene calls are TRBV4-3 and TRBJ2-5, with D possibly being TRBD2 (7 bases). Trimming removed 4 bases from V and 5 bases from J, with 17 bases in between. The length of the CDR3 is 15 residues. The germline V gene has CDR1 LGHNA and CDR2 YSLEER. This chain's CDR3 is CASSPRDNSGETQYF. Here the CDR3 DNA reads TGCGCCAGCAGCCCCCGGGACAATAGCGGGGAGACCCAGTACTTC.

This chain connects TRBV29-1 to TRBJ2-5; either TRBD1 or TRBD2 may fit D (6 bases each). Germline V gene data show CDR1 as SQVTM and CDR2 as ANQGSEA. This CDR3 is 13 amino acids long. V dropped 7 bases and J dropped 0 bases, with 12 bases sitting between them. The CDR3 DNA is TGCAGCGCCCCGAGGGGGGACCAAGAGACCCAGTACTTC. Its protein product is CSAPRGDQETQYF.

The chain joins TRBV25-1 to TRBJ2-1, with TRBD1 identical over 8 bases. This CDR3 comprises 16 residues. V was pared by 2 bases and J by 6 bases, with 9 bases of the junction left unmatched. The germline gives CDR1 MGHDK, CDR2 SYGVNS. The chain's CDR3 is CASSEDRGDIRNEQFF. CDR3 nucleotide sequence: TGTGCCAGCAGTGAAGACAGGGGTGATATCCGCAATGAGCAGTTCTTC.

In DNA form, the CDR3 reads TGTGCCAGCAGTTACGGGGGGACAGGGGGGACCGGGGAAGCTTTCTTT. This encodes CASSYGGTGGTGEAFF. V gene TRBV6-5 combines with J gene TRBJ1-1; 11 bases match TRBD1. CDR3 length equals 16 residues. In germline, CDR1 is MNHEY, CDR2 SVGAGI. V lost 2 bases, J lost 8 bases, and 10 bases stayed unmatched.

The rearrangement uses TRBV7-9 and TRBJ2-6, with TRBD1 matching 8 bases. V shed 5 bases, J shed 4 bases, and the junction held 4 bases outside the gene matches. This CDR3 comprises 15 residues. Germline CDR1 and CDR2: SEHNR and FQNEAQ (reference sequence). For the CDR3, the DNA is TGTGCCAGCAGCGACCAGGGGGCCGGGGCCAACGTCCTGACTTTC. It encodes CASSDQGAGANVLTF. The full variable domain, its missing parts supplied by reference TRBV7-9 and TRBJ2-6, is DTGVSQNPRHKITKRGQNVTFRCDPISEHNRLYWYRQTLGQGPEFLTYFQNEAQLEKSRLLSDRFSAERPKGSFSTLEIQRTEQGDSAMYLCASSDQGAGANVLTFGAGSRLTVL.

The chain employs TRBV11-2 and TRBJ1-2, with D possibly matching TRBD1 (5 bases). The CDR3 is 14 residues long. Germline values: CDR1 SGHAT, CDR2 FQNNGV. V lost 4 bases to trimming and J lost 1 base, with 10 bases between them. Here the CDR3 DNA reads TGTGCCAGCAGCTCAGGGAAGAGTAACTATGGCTACACCTTC. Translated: CASSSGKSNYGYTF.